The clone carrying this T cell receptor beta chain was observed a single time. Its specificity is not known. Each TCR beta cDNA library carried unique molecular identifiers. Using its own MiXCR run on the PCR reads, TCRdb lists one record per CDR3 protein. The sample lists 550,000 to 700,000 distinct CDR3 sequences, roughly two fifths seen once, with under 2% in the top ten. The data originate from a study of post-analysis software for immune sequencing data. Study outcomes and limitations: When patients were compared with controls, about five TRBV segments were more frequent, TRBV5-6, TRBV5-1 and TRBV20-1 among them.

Trimming removed 4 bases from V and 6 bases from J, with 17 bases in between. This CDR3 contains 15 residues. CDR1 and CDR2 (germline): SGHRS, YFSETQ. The chain combines TRBV5-1 with TRBJ2-1; possibly TRBD2 for D (6 bases). This sequence originates from a girl aged 5 to 17 with multiple sclerosis. Material for sequencing was blood. The CDR3 DNA sequence: TGCGCCAGCAGCACAAGCCGGGGGTCTGGCAATGAGCAGTTCTTC. Translating it yields CASSTSRGSGNEQFF.